Below are 29 T cell receptor beta chains sequenced from a single sample in a study of early stage breast cancer tumors. The method was immunoSEQ multiplex PCR; TCRdb's version includes in-frame clones alone and lacks a portion of them. In the table there are 69,000 or so clones, around 80% of which are singletons. Sample: blood. These TCRs come from a person in their 40s with breast cancer.

The V call is TRBV28, the J call TRBJ1-2; 8 nucleotides agree with TRBD1. The CDR3 extends over 16 amino acids. Per the germline V gene, CDR1 is MDHEN and CDR2 is SYDVKM. J lost 4 bases, V lost 3 bases, and 10 bases had no gene match. The CDR3 sequence: CASSFTLGTGGYGYTF. For the CDR3, the DNA is TGTGCCAGCAGTTTTACATTGGGGACAGGCGGCTATGGCTACACCTTC.

This rearrangement joins TRBV29-1 to TRBJ2-3; no firm D call. CDR1 is SQVTM, CDR2 ANQGSEA, per germline. Trimming took 6 bases from V and 5 from J, leaving 9 bases between them. CDR3 length equals 11 residues. CDR3 nucleotide sequence: TGCAGCGTCCTGCTAGGAGATACGCAGTATTTT. As protein: CSVLLGDTQYF.

The chain links TRBV13 to TRBJ2-7, with 11 positions matching TRBD1. CDR1 is PRHDT and CDR2 is FYEKMQ in the germline V gene (reference sequence). V shed 3 bases and J 8 bases; nucleotides not matched to a gene: 3. This CDR3 spans 13 amino acids. This CDR3 is CASSLWDRGKQYF. The CDR3 DNA sequence: TGTGCCAGCAGCTTGTGGGACAGGGGGAAGCAGTACTTC.

This chain connects TRBV5-1 to TRBJ2-7, with D uncertain. Germline V gene lookup returns CDR1 SGHRS and CDR2 YFSETQ. This CDR3 is built from 14 residues. Between the trimmed V and J ends, which lost 10 bases and 7 bases, there was a span of 24 bases. The CDR3 nucleotides read TGCGCCTACCATTTTAGGCCGACCACCTGGGAGCAGTACTTC. Translated, it gives CAYHFRPTTWEQYF.

As for this clone: This CDR3 is also generated by other DNA sequences in the sample. This chain uses TRBV9 with TRBJ1-1; the D is unclear. Germline V gives CDR1 SGDLS, CDR2 YYNGEE. The germline V and J ends were trimmed by 0 bases and 1 base, with 4 bases remaining between them. There are 13 residues in the CDR3. Here the CDR3 DNA reads TGTGCCAGCAGCGTAGAAGGGAACACTGAAGCTTTCTTT. Protein: CASSVEGNTEAFF.

J is TRBJ2-7 and V is TRBV7-2; tentative D call: TRBD1 (5 bases). The V gene's germline CDR1 is SGHTA and CDR2 FQGNSA. The ends were cut back, 2 bases at V and 6 bases at J, with 8 bases in the middle. The CDR3 consists of 12 residues. The CDR3 DNA reads as TGTGCCAGCAGCTTACCCCAGGGCGAGCAGTACTTC. Protein: CASSLPQGEQYF. The variable domain in full, completed from reference TRBV7-2 and TRBJ2-7, reads GAGVSQSPSNKVTEKGKDVELRCDPISGHTALYWYRQSLGQGLEFLIYFQGNSAPDKSGLPSDRFSAERTGGSVSTLTIQRTQQEDSAVYLCASSLPQGEQYFGPGTRLTVT.

The chain has TRBV9 and TRBJ1-4; 7 positions match TRBD1. Trimming took 3 bases from V and 4 from J; bases not matched to a gene: 6. Germline V gene data show CDR1 as SGDLS and CDR2 as YYNGEE. CDR3 length: 15 amino acids. CDR3 region: CASSGIQGSNEKLFF. CDR3 DNA sequence: TGTGCCAGCAGCGGAATACAGGGGAGTAATGAAAAACTGTTTTTT.

The chain links TRBV6-1 to TRBJ2-4; D may correspond to TRBD1 or TRBD2 (7 bases each). CDR1 and CDR2 (germline): MNHNS, SASEGT. The CDR3 covers 14 residues. The ends were cut back, 5 bases at V and 3 bases at J, with 11 bases in the middle. CDR3 nucleotide sequence: TGTGCCAGCAGTCCAGGGGGGGTCAAAAACATTCAGTACTTC. Translating it yields CASSPGGVKNIQYF.

The gene calls are TRBV19 and TRBJ2-7; 7 bases fit TRBD2. Looked up from germline, CDR1 is LNHDA and CDR2 is SQIVND (reference sequence). V was clipped by 4 bases and J by 3 bases; unmatched bases: 0. This CDR3 contains 12 residues. The CDR3 nucleotides are TGTGCCAGTAGTAGCGGGAGCTACGAGCAGTACTTC. Its protein is CASSSGSYEQYF.

This sequence joins TRBV18 and TRBJ1-3, with 7 bases lining up with TRBD1. The germline V gene has CDR1 KGHSH and CDR2 LQKENI. The CDR3 spans 16 residues. V shed 1 base and J 2 bases; nucleotides not matched to a gene: 5. The chain's CDR3 is CASSPLRGGAGNTIYF. The CDR3 region has the DNA TGTGCCAGCTCACCACTCCGAGGGGGCGCTGGAAACACCATATATTTT.

The genes are TRBV11-2 and TRBJ1-1, with D possibly being TRBD1 (5 bases). Germline V gene sequence: CDR1 SGHAT, CDR2 FQNNGV. V was trimmed by 6 bases and J by 0 bases, leaving 17 bases between them. This CDR3 has 16 residues. CDR3: CASRNNKGKMNTEAFF. Here the CDR3 DNA reads TGTGCCAGCAGGAACAACAAGGGGAAAATGAACACTGAAGCTTTCTTT.

The gene calls are TRBV21-1 and TRBJ2-5; TRBD2 is the table's D call, not checked against the DNA. TRBV21-1 is tagged as a pseudogene. The CDR3 sequence is 14 residues long. The CDR3 region has the DNA TGTGCCAGCAGCAAAGATAGATCCCAAGAGACCCAGTACTTC. Protein: CASSKDRSQETQYF.

The chain employs TRBV6-5 and TRBJ1-1; no firm D call. Trimming shortened V by 8 bases and J by 2 bases, and 12 bases separated the two germline ends. The CDR3 extends over 13 amino acids. CDR1 is MNHEY and CDR2 is SVGAGI in the germline V gene. The CDR3 bases are TGTGCCAGCGCTCGGGTACGAAACACTGAAGCTTTCTTT. The encoded protein is CASARVRNTEAFF.

The CDR3 DNA sequence: TGTGCCATCAGTGAGGCGGGAGGGCCCCAGTACTTC. Its translation is CAISEAGGPQYF. The rearrangement links TRBV10-3 to TRBJ2-5; 9 nucleotides agree with TRBD2. CDR3 length equals 12 residues. V trimming: 2 bases; J trimming: 9 bases; junction bases outside the gene matches: 1. Germline V CDR1 and CDR2: ENHRY, SYGVKD.

The chain uses TRBV4-2 and TRBJ2-3; perhaps TRBD1 as D (6 bases). V lost 4 bases and J lost 0, with 14 bases in between. Germline CDR1 reads LGHNA; CDR2 reads YNFKEQ. The CDR3 contains 16 residues. The CDR3 nucleotides read TGTGCCAGCAGCCGAGAAGGGGGAGCTAGCACAGATACGCAGTATTTT. It translates to CASSREGGASTDTQYF.

This rearrangement joins TRBV2 to TRBJ1-2; TRBD1 matches at 12 bases. CDR1 is SNHLY, CDR2 FYNNEI, per germline. V shed 6 bases and J 8 bases; nucleotides not matched to a gene: 7. The CDR3 spans 14 residues. CDR3 in DNA: TGTGCCAGCAGCCCGGGACAGGGGGCGCGCGGCTACACCTTC. Translating gives CASSPGQGARGYTF.

Worth noting for this clone: At the DNA level, this CDR3 is encoded by other sequences in the same sample as well. The rearrangement links TRBV5-1 to TRBJ1-3; no firm D call. The CDR3 totals 14 residues. The germline gives CDR1 SGHRS, CDR2 YFSETQ. Trimming removed 0 bases at V and 0 bases at J, with 4 bases between. The CDR3 sequence: CASSLGSSGNTIYF. CDR3 sequence (DNA): TGCGCCAGCAGCTTGGGCTCCTCTGGAAACACCATATATTTT.

The rearrangement uses TRBV27 and TRBJ2-4; no definite D call. The CDR3 extends over 17 amino acids. Germline values: CDR1 MNHEY, CDR2 SMNVEV (reference sequence). V lost 4 bases and J lost 0, with 16 bases in between. This chain's CDR3 is CASSSNHRRLAKNIQYF. CDR3 bases: TGTGCCAGCAGTTCGAACCATCGACGGTTAGCCAAAAACATTCAGTACTTC.

The gene calls are TRBV28 and TRBJ2-7, with TRBD1 matching 7 bases. The ends lost 8 bases at V and 2 bases at J; junction bases unmatched: 6. The CDR3 is made up of 13 amino acids. In germline, CDR1 is MDHEN, CDR2 SYDVKM. The CDR3 DNA follows: TGTGCCAGCTCCGGGACAGAGCCCTACGAGCAGTACTTC. Translated: CASSGTEPYEQYF. The variable domain in full, completed from reference TRBV28 and TRBJ2-7, reads DVKVTQSSRYLVKRTGEKVFLECVQDMDHENMFWYRQDPGLGLRLIYFSYDVKMKEKGDIPEGYSVSREKKERFSLILESASTNQTSMYLCASSGTEPYEQYFGPGTRLTVT.

A note on this clone: Germline is not matched at one junction end, which may reflect a read error. The chain links TRBV7-7 to TRBJ2-5; 7 positions match TRBD2. The CDR3 is 14 residues long. Germline V gives CDR1 SSHAT, CDR2 FNYEAQ (reference sequence). CDR3 nucleotides: TGTGCTAGCAGCTTACAGCGGGGCGTCGGGACCCAGTACTTC. It codes for CASSLQRGVGTQYF.

The chain carries TRBV7-8 and TRBJ1-4, with D possibly TRBD1 on 6 matching bases. Trimming removed 0 bases at V and 2 bases at J, with 19 bases between. This CDR3 is 19 amino acids long. CDR1 SGHVS and CDR2 FQNEAQ come from the germline V gene. Here the CDR3 reads CASSLAPGVHRGTNEKLFF. Here the CDR3 DNA reads TGTGCCAGCAGCTTAGCCCCAGGGGTTCATCGAGGGACTAATGAAAAACTGTTTTTT.

V usage is TRBV5-1 and J usage is TRBJ2-7; D is ambiguous. V was cut by 1 base and J by 5 bases, with 10 bases left in between. The CDR3 sequence is 13 residues long. The V gene's germline CDR1 is SGHRS and CDR2 YFSETQ. CDR3: CASSLNALDEQYF. The CDR3 DNA reads TGCGCCAGCAGCTTGAATGCGCTGGACGAGCAGTACTTC.

V is TRBV7-2 and J is TRBJ1-2; TRBD1 matches 8 bases. Unmatched junction bases numbered 7, after V lost 5 bases and J lost 2 bases. Germline V gene data show CDR1 as SGHTA and CDR2 as FQGNSA. The CDR3 consists of 15 residues. This CDR3 is CASSLGQGYNYGYTF. CDR3 in DNA: TGTGCCAGCAGCCTCGGACAGGGATACAACTATGGCTACACCTTC.

Note on this clone: An end of the junction does not agree with germline; a read error may underlie this. The rearrangement links TRBV2 to TRBJ2-5, with TRBD1 identical over 8 bases. The CDR3 runs to 14 residues. Germline V gene data show CDR1 as SNHLY and CDR2 as FYNNEI. The CDR3 DNA sequence: TGTGCCAGCAGTTCGACAGGGGTCGCAGAGACCCAATACTTC. It is translated as CASSSTGVAETQYF.

The chain has TRBV19 and TRBJ1-2; 8 bases agree with TRBD1. The J segment lost 1 base and the V segment lost 7 bases, leaving 8 bases of the junction unmatched. The CDR3 sequence is 15 residues long. Germline V gives CDR1 LNHDA, CDR2 SQIVND (reference sequence). The CDR3 spells CASTNRGTFNYGYTF. Written as DNA, the CDR3 is TGTGCCAGTACCAACAGGGGGACCTTTAACTATGGCTACACCTTC.

The table lists this clone with a few counts. The chain uses TRBV5-1 and TRBJ1-1; D is unclear. Germline CDR1 SGHRS, CDR2 YFSETQ. The CDR3 sequence is 14 residues long. The V gene lost 0 bases and the J gene lost 4 bases, with 10 bases spanning the gap. The CDR3 here is CASSLGILSTEAFF. Written as DNA, the CDR3 is TGCGCCAGCAGCTTGGGAATCCTGAGCACTGAAGCTTTCTTT.

This clone was counted once. The chain joins TRBV11-3 to TRBJ2-1; 9 bases map to TRBD2. The CDR3 totals 14 residues. Germline CDR1 and CDR2: SGHNT and YENEEA. V lost 2 bases to trimming and J lost 8 bases; unmatched junction nucleotides: 4. The CDR3 region is CASSLMAGGDEQFF. CDR3 in DNA: TGTGCCAGCAGCTTAATGGCGGGAGGGGATGAGCAGTTCTTC.

The V and J genes are TRBV9 and TRBJ2-2, with a possible D match to TRBD2 (7 bases). CDR1 and CDR2 from the germline V gene are SGDLS and YYNGEE. Deletions cut 4 bases from V and 0 bases from J, with 10 bases between. The CDR3 is made up of 15 amino acids. As DNA, the CDR3 is TGTGCCAGCAGCCGAGGGGGGGCGAACACCGGGGAGCTGTTTTTT. Translation gives CASSRGGANTGELFF.

The rearrangement links TRBV30 to TRBJ1-1; the D is unclear. CDR1 and CDR2 from the germline V gene are GTSNPN and SVGIG (reference sequence). This CDR3 contains 11 residues. Trimming removed 3 bases from V and 6 bases from J, with 8 bases in between. CDR3 sequence (DNA): TGTGCCTGGAGCTTGCTGGCTGAAGCTTTCTTT. The encoded protein is CAWSLLAEAFF.